A selection of T cell receptor beta chains follows, all from one sample in a study of OX40 agonist ivuxolimab in advanced cancers. Clones were read by immunoSEQ multiplex PCR, and TCRdb kept only the in-frame ones, dropping some. The sample lists approximately 89,000 clones; about 88% were seen once. Sequencing was performed on CD4+ or CD8+ T cells sorted from blood, taken in a trial of the OX40 agonist ivuxolimab. These receptors were taken from an adult with an advanced solid tumor such as melanoma, head and neck, liver or kidney cancer. The CDR3 runs from the conserved cysteine through the conserved F or W. A D gene is named only where the DNA matches it firmly.

V gene: TRBV7-2
D gene: TRBD1
J gene: TRBJ2-7
CDR3 DNA: TGTGCCAGCACCCGGGACAGGGGGCGAAACGAGCAGTACTTC
CDR3 protein: CASTRDRGRNEQYF

V gene: TRBV19
D gene: -
J gene: TRBJ2-7
CDR3 DNA: TGTGCCAGCCAAAACGGGCAATCGACCCAGAACGAGCAGTACTTC
CDR3 protein: CASQNGQSTQNEQYF

V gene: TRBV5-6
D gene: -
J gene: TRBJ1-2
CDR3 DNA: TGTGCCAGCAGCTTGATAAGGGCAGACTATGGCTACACCTTC
CDR3 protein: CASSLIRADYGYTF

V gene: TRBV10-3
D gene: -
J gene: TRBJ1-1
CDR3 DNA: TGTGCCATCAGCGGACCGTTAGGAGAGGGCACTGAAGCTTTCTTT
CDR3 protein: CAISGPLGEGTEAFF

V gene: TRBV5-1
D gene: -
J gene: TRBJ2-2
CDR3 DNA: TGCGCCAGCAGCTTGGCTAGGGGATTCAACACCGGGGAGCTGTTTTTT
CDR3 protein: CASSLARGFNTGELFF

V gene: TRBV20-1
D gene: -
J gene: TRBJ2-5
CDR3 DNA: TGCAGTGCTCACCTAGAGACCCAGTACTTC
CDR3 protein: CSAHLETQYF

V gene: TRBV29-1
D gene: -
J gene: TRBJ2-1
CDR3 DNA: TGCAGCGTTGAAGGAACACGCAACTACAATGAGCAGTTCTTC
CDR3 protein: CSVEGTRNYNEQFF

V gene: TRBV19
D gene: -
J gene: TRBJ1-1
CDR3 DNA: TGTGCCAGTAGTTCCGGACGGAACACTGAAGCTTTCTTT
CDR3 protein: CASSSGRNTEAFF

V gene: TRBV7-2
D gene: -
J gene: TRBJ2-3
CDR3 DNA: TGTGCCAGCAGCTTAGTTGGGGGGGCCCGGGCAGATACGCAGTATTTT
CDR3 protein: CASSLVGGARADTQYF

V gene: TRBV10-1
D gene: -
J gene: TRBJ2-7
CDR3 DNA: TGCGCCAGCAGTGAAGGGGGGCAATCTTCCTACGAGCAGTACTTC
CDR3 protein: CASSEGGQSSYEQYF

V gene: TRBV5-1
D gene: -
J gene: TRBJ1-2
CDR3 DNA: TGCGCCAGCAGCTCCCCGGGGGGGCACGGCTACACCTTC
CDR3 protein: CASSSPGGHGYTF